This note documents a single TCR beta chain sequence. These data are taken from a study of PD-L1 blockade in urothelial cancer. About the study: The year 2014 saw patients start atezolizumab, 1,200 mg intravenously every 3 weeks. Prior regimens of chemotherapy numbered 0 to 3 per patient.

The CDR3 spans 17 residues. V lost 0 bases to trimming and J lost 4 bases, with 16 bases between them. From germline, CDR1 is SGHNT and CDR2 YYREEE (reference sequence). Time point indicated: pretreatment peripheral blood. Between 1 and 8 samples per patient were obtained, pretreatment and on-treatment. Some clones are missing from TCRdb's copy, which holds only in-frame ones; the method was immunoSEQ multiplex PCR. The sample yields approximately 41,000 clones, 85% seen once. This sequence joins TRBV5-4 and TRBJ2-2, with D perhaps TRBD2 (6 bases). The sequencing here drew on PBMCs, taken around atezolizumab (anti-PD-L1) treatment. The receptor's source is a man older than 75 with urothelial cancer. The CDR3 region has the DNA TGTGCCAGCAGCTTGGCCGGAGGAGGGCCGGCCACCGGGGAGCTGTTTTTT. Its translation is CASSLAGGGPATGELFF. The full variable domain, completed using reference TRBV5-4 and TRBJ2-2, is ETGVTQSPTHLIKTRGQQVTLRCSSQSGHNTVSWYQQALGQGPQFIFQYYREEENGRGNFPPRFSGLQFPNYSSELNVNALELDDSALYLCASSLAGGGPATGELFFGEGSRLTVL.